This TCR beta chain was captured in a study of T cell responses to AZD1222 COVID-19 vaccine. A remark on this clone: Its antigen is still unknown.

Broader study findings: A rise in Spike-specific TCR breadth and depth followed two AZD1222 doses. Seropositive status at baseline applied to only six AZD1222 recipients.

The germline V gene encodes CDR1 SNHLY and CDR2 FYNNEI. The V gene lost 6 bases and the J gene lost 7 bases, with 19 bases spanning the gap. CDR3 length: 16 amino acids. The table came from immunoSEQ multiplex PCR; TCRdb's copy has only in-frame clones and leaves some out. The sample includes approximately 90,000 clones, about 90% of them seen just once. The sample in question was peripheral blood, obtained on day 0 of AZD1222 vaccination. V usage is TRBV2 and J usage is TRBJ1-6, with D possibly matching TRBD1 (6 bases). This receptor was taken from an adult in good health. CDR3: CASRASGQLPNSPLHF. Written as DNA, the CDR3 is TGTGCCAGCAGAGCCAGTGGACAGCTACCAAATTCACCCCTCCACTTT. Complete variable domain (other parts from reference TRBV2 and TRBJ1-6): EPEVTQTPSHQVTQMGQEVILRCVPISNHLYFYWYRQILGQKVEFLVSFYNNEISEKSEIFDDQFSVERPDGSNFTLKIRSTKLEDSAMYFCASRASGQLPNSPLHFGNGTRLTVT.